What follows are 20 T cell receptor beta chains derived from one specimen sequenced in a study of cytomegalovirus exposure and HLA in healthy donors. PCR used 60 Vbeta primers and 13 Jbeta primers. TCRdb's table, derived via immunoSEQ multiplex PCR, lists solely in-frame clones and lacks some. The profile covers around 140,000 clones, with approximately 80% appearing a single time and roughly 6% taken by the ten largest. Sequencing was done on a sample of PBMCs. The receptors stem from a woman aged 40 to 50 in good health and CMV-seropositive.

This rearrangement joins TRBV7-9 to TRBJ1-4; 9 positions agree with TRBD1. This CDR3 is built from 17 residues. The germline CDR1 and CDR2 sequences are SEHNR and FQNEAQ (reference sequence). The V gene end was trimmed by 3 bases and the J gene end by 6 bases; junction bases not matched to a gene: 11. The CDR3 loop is CASSFGQGSDPHEKLFF. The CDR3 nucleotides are TGTGCCAGCAGCTTTGGACAGGGGAGTGATCCCCATGAAAAACTGTTTTTT.

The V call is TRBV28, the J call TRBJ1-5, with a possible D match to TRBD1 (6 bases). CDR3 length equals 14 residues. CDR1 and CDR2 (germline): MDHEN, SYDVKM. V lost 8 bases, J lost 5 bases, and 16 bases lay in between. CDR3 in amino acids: CASSLGGQYQPQHF. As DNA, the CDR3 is TGTGCCAGCTCTCTAGGGGGTCAATATCAGCCCCAGCATTTT.

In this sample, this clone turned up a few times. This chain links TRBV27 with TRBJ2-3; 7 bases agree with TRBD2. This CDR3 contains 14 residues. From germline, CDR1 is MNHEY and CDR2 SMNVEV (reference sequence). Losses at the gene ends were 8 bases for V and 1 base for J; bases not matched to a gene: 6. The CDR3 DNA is TGTGCCAGCGCCTGGGGGGGAGGCACAGATACGCAGTATTTT. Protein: CASAWGGGTDTQYF.

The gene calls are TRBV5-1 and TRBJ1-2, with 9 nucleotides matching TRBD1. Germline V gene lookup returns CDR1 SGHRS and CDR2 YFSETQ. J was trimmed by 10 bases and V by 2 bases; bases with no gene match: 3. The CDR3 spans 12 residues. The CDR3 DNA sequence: TGCGCCAGCAGCTTACAGGGGGCGGTCTACACCTTC. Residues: CASSLQGAVYTF.

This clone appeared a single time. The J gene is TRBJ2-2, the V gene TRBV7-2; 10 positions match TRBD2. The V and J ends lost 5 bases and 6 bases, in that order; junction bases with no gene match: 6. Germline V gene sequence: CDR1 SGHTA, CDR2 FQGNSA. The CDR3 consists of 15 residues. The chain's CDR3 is CASSALAGAAGELFF. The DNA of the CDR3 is TGTGCCAGCAGCGCCCTAGCGGGAGCGGCCGGGGAGCTGTTTTTT.

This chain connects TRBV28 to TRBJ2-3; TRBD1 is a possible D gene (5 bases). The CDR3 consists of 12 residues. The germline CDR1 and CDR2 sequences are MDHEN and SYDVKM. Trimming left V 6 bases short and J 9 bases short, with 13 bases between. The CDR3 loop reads CASRLQGTTQYF. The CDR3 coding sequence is TGTGCCAGCAGGCTCCAGGGCACCACGCAGTATTTT.

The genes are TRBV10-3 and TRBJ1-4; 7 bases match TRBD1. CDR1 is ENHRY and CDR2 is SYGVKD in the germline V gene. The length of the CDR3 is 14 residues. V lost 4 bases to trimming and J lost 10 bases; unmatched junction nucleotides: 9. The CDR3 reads CAISAGGQTGKLFF. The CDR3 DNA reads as TGTGCCATCAGTGCAGGGGGGCAAACGGGAAAACTGTTTTTT.

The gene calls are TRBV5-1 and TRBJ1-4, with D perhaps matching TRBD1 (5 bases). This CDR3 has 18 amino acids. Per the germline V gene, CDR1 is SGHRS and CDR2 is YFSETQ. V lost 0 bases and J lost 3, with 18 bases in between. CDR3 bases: TGCGCCAGCAGCTTGGCTACGATGGGGGGATTAGCTAATGAAAAACTGTTTTTT. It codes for CASSLATMGGLANEKLFF.

As DNA, the CDR3 is TGTGCCAGTAGTATAGAGGACAGGGGGCGAGCCCGAGAGACCCAGTACTTC. This sequence encodes CASSIEDRGRARETQYF. The J gene is TRBJ2-5, the V gene TRBV19; 11 bases align to TRBD1. Germline V gene lookup returns CDR1 LNHDA and CDR2 SQIVND (reference sequence). V shed 0 bases, J shed 4 bases, and the junction held 7 bases outside the gene matches. The CDR3 totals 17 residues.

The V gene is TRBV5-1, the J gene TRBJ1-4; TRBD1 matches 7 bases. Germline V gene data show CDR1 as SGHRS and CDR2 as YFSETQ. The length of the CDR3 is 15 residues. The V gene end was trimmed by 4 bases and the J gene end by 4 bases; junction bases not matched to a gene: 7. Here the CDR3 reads CASSLQGMNNEKLFF. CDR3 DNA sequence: TGCGCCAGCAGCCTACAGGGGATGAATAATGAAAAACTGTTTTTT.

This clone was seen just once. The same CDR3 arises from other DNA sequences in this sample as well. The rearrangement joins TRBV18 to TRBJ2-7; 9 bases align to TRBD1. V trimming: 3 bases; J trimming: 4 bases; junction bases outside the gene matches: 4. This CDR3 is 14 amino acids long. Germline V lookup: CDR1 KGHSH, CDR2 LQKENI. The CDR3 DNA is TGTGCCAGCTCACCGGGGACAGGGAGTTACGAGCAGTACTTC. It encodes CASSPGTGSYEQYF.

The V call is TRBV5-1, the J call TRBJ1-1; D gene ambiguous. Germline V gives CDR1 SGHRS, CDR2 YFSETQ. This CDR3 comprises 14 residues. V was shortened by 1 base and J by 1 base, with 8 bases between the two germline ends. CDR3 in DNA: TGCGCCAGCAGCTTGACAGTTACGAACACTGAAGCTTTCTTT. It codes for CASSLTVTNTEAFF.

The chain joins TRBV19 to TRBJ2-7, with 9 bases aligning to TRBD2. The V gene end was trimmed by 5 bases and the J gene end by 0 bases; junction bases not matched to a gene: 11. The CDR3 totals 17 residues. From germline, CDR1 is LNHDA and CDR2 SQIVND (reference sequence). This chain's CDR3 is CASSERGRALSSYEQYF. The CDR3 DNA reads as TGTGCCAGTAGTGAACGCGGGAGGGCCTTGAGCTCCTACGAGCAGTACTTC.

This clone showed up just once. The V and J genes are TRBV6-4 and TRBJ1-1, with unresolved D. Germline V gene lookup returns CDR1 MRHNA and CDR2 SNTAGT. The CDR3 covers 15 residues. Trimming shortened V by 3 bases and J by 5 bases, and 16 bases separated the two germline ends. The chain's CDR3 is CASSDPEVFGTEAFF. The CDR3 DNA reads TGTGCCAGCAGTGATCCCGAGGTTTTCGGGACTGAAGCTTTCTTT.

CDR3 in amino acids: CATEGGDYGYTF. The CDR3, as DNA: TGTGCCACGGAGGGGGGGGACTATGGCTACACCTTC. The V call is TRBV6-5, the J call TRBJ1-2, with D maybe TRBD1 (6 bases). With 10 bases removed from V and 3 bases from J, the gap between germline ends came to 12 bases. CDR1 and CDR2 (germline): MNHEY, SVGAGI. CDR3 length equals 12 residues.

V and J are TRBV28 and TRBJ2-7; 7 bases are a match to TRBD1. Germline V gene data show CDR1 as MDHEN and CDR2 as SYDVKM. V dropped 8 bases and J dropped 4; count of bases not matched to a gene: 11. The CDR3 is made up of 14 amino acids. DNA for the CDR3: TGTGCCAGCCAAGAGAGGGGGCCTTCATACGAGCAGTACTTC. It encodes CASQERGPSYEQYF.

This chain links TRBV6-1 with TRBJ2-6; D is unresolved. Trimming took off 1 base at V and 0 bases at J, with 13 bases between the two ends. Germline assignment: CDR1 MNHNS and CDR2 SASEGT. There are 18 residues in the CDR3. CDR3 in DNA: TGTGCCAGCAGTGAAGTAGCACAATTCAGCTCTGGGGCCAACGTCCTGACTTTC. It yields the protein CASSEVAQFSSGANVLTF.

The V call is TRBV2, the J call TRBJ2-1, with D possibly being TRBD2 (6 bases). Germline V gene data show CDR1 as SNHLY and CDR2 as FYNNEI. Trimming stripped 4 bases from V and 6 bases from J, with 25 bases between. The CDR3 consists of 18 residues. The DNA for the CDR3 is TGTGCCAGCAGTGTACCGCGGGATGGGTCTAGGTCCCCCAATGAGCAGTTCTTC. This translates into CASSVPRDGSRSPNEQFF. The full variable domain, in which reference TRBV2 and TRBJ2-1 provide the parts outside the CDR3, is EPEVTQTPSHQVTQMGQEVILRCVPISNHLYFYWYRQILGQKVEFLVSFYNNEISEKSEIFDDQFSVERPDGSNFTLKIRSTKLEDSAMYFCASSVPRDGSRSPNEQFFGPGTRLTVL.

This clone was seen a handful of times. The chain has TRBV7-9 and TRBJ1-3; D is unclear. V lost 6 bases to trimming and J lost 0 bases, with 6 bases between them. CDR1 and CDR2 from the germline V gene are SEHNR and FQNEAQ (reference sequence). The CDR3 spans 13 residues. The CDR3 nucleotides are TGTGCCAGCAGGCGGGGCTCTGGAAACACCATATATTTT. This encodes CASRRGSGNTIYF.

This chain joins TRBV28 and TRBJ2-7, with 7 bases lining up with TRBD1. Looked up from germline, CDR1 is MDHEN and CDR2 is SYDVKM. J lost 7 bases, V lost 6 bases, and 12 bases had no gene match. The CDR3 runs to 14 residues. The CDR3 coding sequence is TGTGCCAGCAGGACGGGGAAGGGGGCACGGGAGCAGTACTTC. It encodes CASRTGKGAREQYF.